This T cell receptor (beta chain) derives from a study of human T cells and chemical hapten exposure. CDR1 is MDHEN and CDR2 is SYDVKM in the germline V gene. The V end was cut by 7 bases, the J end by 7 bases, with 8 bases between. The CDR3 spans 11 residues. This clonotype was observed many times. From the RACE reads, TCRdb called clonotypes with MiXCR, one entry per CDR3 protein. This sample carries around 250,000 distinct CDR3 sequences, over 8% of them seen once, and the ten largest clones take approximately 2.3%. The time point denotes: pre-sensitization, week 0. Treatment indicated: therapeutic diphenylcyclopropenone sensitization with weekly scalp DPC.

The sequence was collected from a woman between 40 and 50 years old with alopecia areata. Some clones in this sample may be carry-over from other donors' samples. This chain joins TRBV28 and TRBJ2-4; D unclear. Specimen: whole blood, collected in connection with sensitization to the hapten diphenylcyclopropenone (DPC). DNA of the CDR3: TGTGCCAGCATCTCCGCCAACATTCAGTACTTC. Translated: CASISANIQYF.